This TCR beta chain was sequenced for a study of cytomegalovirus exposure and HLA in healthy donors. As for the study in general: Of roughly 360 genotyped donors, more than 65% grouped in the Caucasian-associated ancestry cluster. Study observations and caveats: Several top significant clusters appeared, in a later analysis, to be linked to common viral pathogens.

This clone was counted only a few times. What it recognizes is unknown. Within the sample, other DNA sequences also encode this same CDR3. PCR involved 60 Vbeta and 13 Jbeta primers. Method: immunoSEQ multiplex PCR; TCRdb's copy keeps in-frame clones and lacks some. The table has tens of thousands of clones, roughly 70% seen once. V lost 3 bases, J lost 3 bases, and 9 bases lay in between. The CDR3 length is 13 residues. Germline lookup yields CDR1 MNHEY and CDR2 SMNVEV (reference sequence). Sequenced material: PBMCs. This sequence was found in a man aged 60 to 75 in good health and CMV-seropositive. The chain joins TRBV27 to TRBJ2-7, with D unresolved. The CDR3 DNA sequence: TGTGCCAGCAGTTTCGGTCCGAGCTACGAGCAGTACTTC. This codes for CASSFGPSYEQYF.